Following are 11 T cell receptor beta chains from one sample sequenced in a study of blood T cell repertoires in COVID-19. Clones were read by immunoSEQ multiplex PCR, and TCRdb kept only the in-frame ones, dropping some. The sample includes approximately 170,000 clones, under 90% of them seen just once. The sequenced sample consisted of peripheral blood. These receptors were obtained from a woman aged 65 to 85 with COVID-19, enrolled during active disease.

The rearrangement joins TRBV19 to TRBJ1-6; D unresolved. V lost 4 bases and J 11 bases, leaving 15 bases between the germline ends. The CDR3 is made up of 14 amino acids. Looked up from germline, CDR1 is LNHDA and CDR2 is SQIVND (reference sequence). CDR3 DNA: TGTGCCAGTAGTACCCGGGGAGCTACCCCACCCCTCCACTTT. Its protein product is CASSTRGATPPLHF.

The chain has TRBV7-3 and TRBJ1-2; tentative D call: TRBD1 (6 bases). CDR3 length: 13 amino acids. CDR1 SGHTA and CDR2 FQGTGA come from the germline V gene. Trimming shortened V by 1 base and J by 7 bases, and 10 bases separated the two germline ends. The CDR3 DNA reads as TGTGCCAGCAGCTTAAGGTCAGGGGCTGGCTACACCTTC. Its translation is CASSLRSGAGYTF.

The chain recombines TRBV15 with TRBJ1-1; D is unclear. Trimming pared 1 base from V and 1 base from J, leaving 10 bases between. This CDR3 has 15 residues. Germline lookup yields CDR1 LNHNV and CDR2 YYDKDF (reference sequence). The CDR3 coding sequence is TGTGCCACCAGCAGAGGAGGAGCCCCGAACACTGAAGCTTTCTTT. Translated: CATSRGGAPNTEAFF. Based on the CDR3 plus reference TRBV15 and TRBJ1-1, the full variable domain is DAMVIQNPRYQVTQFGKPVTLSCSQTLNHNVMYWYQQKSSQAPKLLFHYYDKDFNNEADTPDNFQSRRPNTSFCFLDIRSPGLGDTAMYLCATSRGGAPNTEAFFGQGTRLTVV.

V is TRBV4-1 and J is TRBJ2-3; D is uncertain. This CDR3 contains 14 residues. Trimming stripped 1 base from V and 3 bases from J, with 8 bases between. Germline V gene lookup returns CDR1 MGHRA and CDR2 YSYEKL. Written as DNA, the CDR3 is TGCGCCAGCAGCCAAGGGGCCTTAACAGATACGCAGTATTTT. This translates into CASSQGALTDTQYF.

The chain uses TRBV30 and TRBJ1-2; D uncertain. V was clipped by 4 bases and J by 4 bases, with 13 bases between them. Germline values: CDR1 GTSNPN, CDR2 SVGIG (reference sequence). This CDR3 has 13 residues. CDR3 sequence: CAWNPRNFYGYTF. CDR3 sequence (DNA): TGTGCCTGGAACCCGCGGAACTTCTATGGCTACACCTTC.

The rearrangement joins TRBV4-1 to TRBJ1-1; D is uncertain. This CDR3 comprises 14 residues. The germline V gene has CDR1 MGHRA and CDR2 YSYEKL. Trimming stripped 2 bases from V and 4 bases from J, with 11 bases between. CDR3 loop: CASSQIFGTTEAFF. CDR3 in DNA: TGCGCCAGCAGCCAAATATTTGGCACCACTGAAGCTTTCTTT.

The DNA for the CDR3 is TGTGCCAGCAGCGGGAGGGGGTCTGGGAACACTGAAGCTTTCTTT. This translates into CASSGRGSGNTEAFF. V gene TRBV5-5 combines with J gene TRBJ1-1, with a weak D call TRBD1 (6 bases). The CDR3 has 15 residues. Germline V gene sequence: CDR1 SGHKS, CDR2 YYEKEE (reference sequence). V was trimmed by 4 bases and J by 1 base, leaving 14 bases between them.

This clone was counted between two and nine times. CDR3 residues: CASSEQGAMDSPLHF. The CDR3 region has the DNA TGCGCCAGCAGTGAGCAGGGGGCAATGGATTCACCCCTCCACTTT. The rearrangement uses TRBV10-2 and TRBJ1-6; TRBD1 matches 8 bases. The germline V gene has CDR1 WSHSY and CDR2 SAAADI. The junction had 5 bases not matched to a gene; V was cut back by 2 bases and J by 8 bases. There are 15 residues in the CDR3.

The chain employs TRBV29-1 and TRBJ2-3, with D possibly matching TRBD1 (6 bases). The CDR3 consists of 15 residues. V was cut by 2 bases and J by 3 bases, with 15 bases left in between. CDR1 SQVTM and CDR2 ANQGSEA come from the germline V gene. The DNA of the CDR3 is TGCAGCGTTGAAAGAGCGCGGCAGGGGACAGATACGCAGTATTTT. Protein product: CSVERARQGTDTQYF.

This clone was recorded a few times. The rearrangement links TRBV2 to TRBJ1-5, with a tentative D call TRBD1 (6 bases). The CDR3 is 13 residues long. CDR1 is SNHLY, CDR2 FYNNEI, per germline. The germline V and J ends were trimmed by 4 bases and 6 bases, with 10 bases remaining between them. The CDR3 sequence: CASSGGLGQPQHF. The CDR3 bases are TGTGCCAGCAGTGGGGGGCTGGGTCAGCCCCAGCATTTT.

This rearrangement joins TRBV7-2 to TRBJ1-6; D remains unclear. The length of the CDR3 is 15 residues. Trimming cost V 1 base and J 5 bases, with 9 bases left between them. The germline V gene encodes CDR1 SGHTA and CDR2 FQGNSA. CDR3 residues: CASSLGLADNSPLHF. The CDR3 DNA is TGTGCCAGCAGCTTAGGTCTGGCAGATAATTCACCCCTCCACTTT.